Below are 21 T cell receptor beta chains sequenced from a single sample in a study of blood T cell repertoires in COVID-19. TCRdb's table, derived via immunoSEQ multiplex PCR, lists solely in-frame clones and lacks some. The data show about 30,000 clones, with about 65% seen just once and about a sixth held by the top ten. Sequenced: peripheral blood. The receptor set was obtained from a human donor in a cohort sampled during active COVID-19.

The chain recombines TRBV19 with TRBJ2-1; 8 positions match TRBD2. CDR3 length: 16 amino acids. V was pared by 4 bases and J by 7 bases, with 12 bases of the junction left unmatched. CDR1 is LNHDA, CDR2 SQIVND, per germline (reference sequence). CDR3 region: CASSKFSGLAGNEQFF. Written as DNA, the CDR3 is TGTGCCAGTAGTAAATTCAGTGGACTAGCCGGGAATGAGCAGTTCTTC.

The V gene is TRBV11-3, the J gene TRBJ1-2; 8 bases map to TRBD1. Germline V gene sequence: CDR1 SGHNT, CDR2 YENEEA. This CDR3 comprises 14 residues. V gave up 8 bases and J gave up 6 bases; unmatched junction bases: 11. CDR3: CASGRSGGSDGYTF. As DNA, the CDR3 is TGTGCCAGCGGCAGATCAGGGGGCTCTGATGGCTACACCTTC.

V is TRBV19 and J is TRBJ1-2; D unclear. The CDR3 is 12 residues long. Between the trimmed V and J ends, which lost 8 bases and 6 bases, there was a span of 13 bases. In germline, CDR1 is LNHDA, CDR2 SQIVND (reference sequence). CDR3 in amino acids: CASDGGYDGYTF. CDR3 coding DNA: TGTGCCAGTGACGGAGGATACGATGGCTACACCTTC. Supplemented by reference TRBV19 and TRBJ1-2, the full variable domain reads DGGITQSPKYLFRKEGQNVTLSCEQNLNHDAMYWYRQDPGQGLRLIYYSQIVNDFQKGDIAEGYSVSREKKESFPLTVTSAQKNPTAFYLCASDGGYDGYTFGSGTRLTVV.

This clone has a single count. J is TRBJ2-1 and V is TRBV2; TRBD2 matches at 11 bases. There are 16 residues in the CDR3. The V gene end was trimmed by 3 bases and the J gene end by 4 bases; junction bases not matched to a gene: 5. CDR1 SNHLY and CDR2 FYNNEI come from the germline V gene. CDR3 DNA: TGTGCCAGCAGTGAGGTCTCTAGCGGGGGGTACAATGAGCAGTTCTTC. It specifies CASSEVSSGGYNEQFF. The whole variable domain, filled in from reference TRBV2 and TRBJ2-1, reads EPEVTQTPSHQVTQMGQEVILRCVPISNHLYFYWYRQILGQKVEFLVSFYNNEISEKSEIFDDQFSVERPDGSNFTLKIRSTKLEDSAMYFCASSEVSSGGYNEQFFGPGTRLTVL.

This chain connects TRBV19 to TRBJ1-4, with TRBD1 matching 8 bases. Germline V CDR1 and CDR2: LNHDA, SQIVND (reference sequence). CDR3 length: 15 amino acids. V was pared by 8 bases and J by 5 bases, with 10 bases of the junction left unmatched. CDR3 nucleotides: TGTGCCAGTTCTCAGCGACAGGGGAGGAATGAAAAACTGTTTTTT. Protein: CASSQRQGRNEKLFF.

This CDR3 is CASSNLQGDSNQPQHF. The CDR3 coding sequence is TGTGCCAGCAGCAACCTACAGGGGGACAGCAATCAGCCCCAGCATTTT. The V call is TRBV21-1, the J call TRBJ1-5; TRBD1, the D gene given by the table, was not confirmed from the DNA. TRBV21-1 corresponds to a pseudogene. The CDR3 has 16 residues.

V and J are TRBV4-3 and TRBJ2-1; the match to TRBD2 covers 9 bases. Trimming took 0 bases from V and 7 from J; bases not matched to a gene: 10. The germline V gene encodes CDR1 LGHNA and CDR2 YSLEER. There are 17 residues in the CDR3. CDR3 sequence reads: CASSQDWLAGRVNEQFF. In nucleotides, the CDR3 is TGCGCCAGCAGCCAAGATTGGCTAGCGGGAAGGGTGAATGAGCAGTTCTTC.

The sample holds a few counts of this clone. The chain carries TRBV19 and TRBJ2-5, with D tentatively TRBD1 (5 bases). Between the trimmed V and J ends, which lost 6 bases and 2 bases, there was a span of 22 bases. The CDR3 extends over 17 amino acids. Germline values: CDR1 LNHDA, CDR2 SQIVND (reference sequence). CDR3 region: CASRPLTPVAGQETQYF. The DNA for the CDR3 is TGTGCCAGTAGGCCGCTGACCCCCGTGGCAGGGCAAGAGACCCAGTACTTC. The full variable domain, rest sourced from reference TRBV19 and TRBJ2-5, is DGGITQSPKYLFRKEGQNVTLSCEQNLNHDAMYWYRQDPGQGLRLIYYSQIVNDFQKGDIAEGYSVSREKKESFPLTVTSAQKNPTAFYLCASRPLTPVAGQETQYFGPGTRLLVL.

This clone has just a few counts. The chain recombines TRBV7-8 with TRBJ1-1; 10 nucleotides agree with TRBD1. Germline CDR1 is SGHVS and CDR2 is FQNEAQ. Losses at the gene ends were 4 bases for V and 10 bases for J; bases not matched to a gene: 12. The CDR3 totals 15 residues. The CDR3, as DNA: TGTGCCAGCAGCTCCCGGGACAGGGGAGTATTGGTAGCTTTCTTT. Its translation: CASSSRDRGVLVAFF.

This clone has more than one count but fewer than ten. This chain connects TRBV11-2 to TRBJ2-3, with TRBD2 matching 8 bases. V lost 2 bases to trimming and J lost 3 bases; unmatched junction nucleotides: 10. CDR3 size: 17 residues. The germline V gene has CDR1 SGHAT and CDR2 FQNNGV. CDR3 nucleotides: TGTGCCAGCAGCTTATTTGGTTACGGGAGGGCAACAGATACGCAGTATTTT. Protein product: CASSLFGYGRATDTQYF.

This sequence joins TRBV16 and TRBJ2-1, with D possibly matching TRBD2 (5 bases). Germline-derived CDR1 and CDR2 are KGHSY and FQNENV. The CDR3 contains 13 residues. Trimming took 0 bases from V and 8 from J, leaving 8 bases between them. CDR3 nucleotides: TGTGCCAGCAGCCAATCGAGGGTTGATGAGCAGTTCTTC. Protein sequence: CASSQSRVDEQFF.

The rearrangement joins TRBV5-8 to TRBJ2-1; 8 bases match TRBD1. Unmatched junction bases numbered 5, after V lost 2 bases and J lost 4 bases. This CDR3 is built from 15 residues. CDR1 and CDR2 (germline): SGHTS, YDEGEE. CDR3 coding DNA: TGTGCCAGCAGCTTTCCCGGGACAGGTTACAATGAGCAGTTCTTC. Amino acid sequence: CASSFPGTGYNEQFF.

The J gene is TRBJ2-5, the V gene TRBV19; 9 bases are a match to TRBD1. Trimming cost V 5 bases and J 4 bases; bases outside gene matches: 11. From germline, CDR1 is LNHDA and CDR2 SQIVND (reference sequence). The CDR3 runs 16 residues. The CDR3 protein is CASSPHQTGGGETQYF. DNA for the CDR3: TGTGCCAGTAGTCCCCACCAAACAGGGGGCGGAGAGACCCAGTACTTC.

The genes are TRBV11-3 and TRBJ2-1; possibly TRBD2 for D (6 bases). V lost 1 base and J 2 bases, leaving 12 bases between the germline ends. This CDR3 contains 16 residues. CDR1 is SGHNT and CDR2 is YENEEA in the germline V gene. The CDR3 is CASSLVLRGAYNEQFF. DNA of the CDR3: TGTGCCAGCAGCTTAGTTCTGCGCGGGGCCTACAATGAGCAGTTCTTC. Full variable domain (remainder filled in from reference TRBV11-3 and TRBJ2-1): EAGVVQSPRYKIIEKKQPVAFWCNPISGHNTLYWYLQNLGQGPELLIRYENEEAVDDSQLPKDRFSAERLKGVDSTLKIQPAELGDSAVYLCASSLVLRGAYNEQFFGPGTRLTVL.

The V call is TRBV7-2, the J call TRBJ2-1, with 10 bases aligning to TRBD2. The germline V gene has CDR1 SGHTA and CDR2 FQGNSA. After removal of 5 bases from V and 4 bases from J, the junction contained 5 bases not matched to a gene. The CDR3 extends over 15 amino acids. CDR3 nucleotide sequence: TGTGCCAGCAGCACTAGCGGGGACCGGTACAATGAGCAGTTCTTC. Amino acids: CASSTSGDRYNEQFF.

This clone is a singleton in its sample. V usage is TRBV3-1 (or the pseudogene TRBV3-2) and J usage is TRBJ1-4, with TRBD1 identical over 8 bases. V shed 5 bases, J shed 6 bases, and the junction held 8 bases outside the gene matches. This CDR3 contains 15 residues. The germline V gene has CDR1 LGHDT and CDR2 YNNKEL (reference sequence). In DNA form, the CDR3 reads TGTGCCAGCAGCTCCTCAGGGGGCGGTTATGAAAAACTGTTTTTT. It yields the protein CASSSSGGGYEKLFF.

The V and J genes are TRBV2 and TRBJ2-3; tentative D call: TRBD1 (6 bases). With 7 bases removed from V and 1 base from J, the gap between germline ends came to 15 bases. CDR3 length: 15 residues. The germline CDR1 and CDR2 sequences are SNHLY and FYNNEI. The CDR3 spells CASTQGSTGTDTQYF. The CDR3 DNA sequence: TGTGCCAGCACCCAGGGGTCCACGGGCACAGATACGCAGTATTTT.

The CDR3 sequence is CASRIQGKNTEAFF. The CDR3 nucleotides read TGTGCCAGCAGGATACAGGGGAAGAACACTGAAGCTTTCTTT. V and J are TRBV2 and TRBJ1-1; TRBD1 agrees at 7 bases. This CDR3 region has 14 residues. The V gene's germline CDR1 is SNHLY and CDR2 FYNNEI. The trim removed 6 bases at V and 1 base at J, leaving 5 bases unmatched.

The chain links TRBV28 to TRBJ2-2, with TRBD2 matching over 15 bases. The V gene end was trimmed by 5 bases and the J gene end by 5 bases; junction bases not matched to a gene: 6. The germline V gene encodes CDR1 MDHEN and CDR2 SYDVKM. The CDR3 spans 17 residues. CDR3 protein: CASSTGGLAGGTGELFF. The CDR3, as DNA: TGTGCCAGCAGTACCGGGGGACTAGCGGGAGGAACCGGGGAGCTGTTTTTT.

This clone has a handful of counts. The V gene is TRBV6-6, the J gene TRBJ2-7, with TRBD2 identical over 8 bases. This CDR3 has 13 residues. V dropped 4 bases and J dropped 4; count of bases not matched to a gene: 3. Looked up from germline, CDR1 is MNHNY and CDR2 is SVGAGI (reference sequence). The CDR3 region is CASSSKRGYEQYF. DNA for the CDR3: TGTGCCAGCAGTTCCAAGCGGGGGTACGAGCAGTACTTC.

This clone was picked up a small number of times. The CDR3 sequence is CASSFLKSGRHSYEQYF. The CDR3 bases are TGTGCCAGCAGCTTCCTAAAAAGCGGGAGGCACTCCTACGAGCAGTACTTC. The chain links TRBV7-2 to TRBJ2-7; TRBD2 matches at 9 bases. Germline V lookup: CDR1 SGHTA, CDR2 FQGNSA. The CDR3 is 17 amino acids. V dropped 3 bases and J dropped 0; count of bases not matched to a gene: 9.